Detailed here is one T cell receptor beta chain. The antigen remains unidentified. Assay used: immunoSEQ multiplex PCR; TCRdb lists only in-frame clones, some missing. The repertoire holds over 110,000 clones, with 90% as singletons. This sample stems from a study of T cell responses to AZD1222 COVID-19 vaccine. Notes on the study in general: No repertoire was sampled before or during the peak T cell response, only after it.

Pooled samples include second doses given at about 4 or 12 weeks. The CDR3 is 15 residues long. The ends were cut back, 5 bases at V and 4 bases at J, with 14 bases in the middle. Per the germline V gene, CDR1 is SEHNR and CDR2 is FQNEAQ (reference sequence). The V gene is TRBV7-9, the J gene TRBJ1-4; D gene ambiguous. The sample consisted of peripheral blood, taken 28 days after the second AZD1222 dose. This TCR derives from an adult who received the AZD1222 COVID-19 vaccine. The CDR3, as DNA: TGTGCCAGCAGCGCAAGGACGGGAGATAATGAAAAACTGTTTTTT. Amino acid sequence: CASSARTGDNEKLFF.